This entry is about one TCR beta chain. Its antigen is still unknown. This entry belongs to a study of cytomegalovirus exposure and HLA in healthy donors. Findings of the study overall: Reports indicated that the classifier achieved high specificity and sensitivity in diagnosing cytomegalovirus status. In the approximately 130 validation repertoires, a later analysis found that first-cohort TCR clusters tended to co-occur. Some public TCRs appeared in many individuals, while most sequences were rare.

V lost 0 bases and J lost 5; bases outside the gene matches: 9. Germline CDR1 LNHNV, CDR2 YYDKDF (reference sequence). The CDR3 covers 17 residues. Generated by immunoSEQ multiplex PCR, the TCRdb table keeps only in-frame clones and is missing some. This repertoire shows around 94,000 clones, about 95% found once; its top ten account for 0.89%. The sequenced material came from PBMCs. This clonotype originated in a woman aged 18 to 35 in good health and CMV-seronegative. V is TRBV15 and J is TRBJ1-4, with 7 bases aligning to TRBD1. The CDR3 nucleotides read TGTGCCACCAGCAGAGATTCAGGGGGTTCGGGAAATGAAAAACTGTTTTTT. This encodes CATSRDSGGSGNEKLFF.